Shown below are 10 T cell receptor beta chains from a single sample sequenced in a study of control samples from healthy donors and cancer patients (dated by TCRdb to the early 2020s). Library construction relied on the immunoSEQ multiplex PCR assay. Drawn from immuneACCESS, this table holds only the in-frame rearrangements with V and J called that TCRdb kept. Clones are partly lost; checked studies trace under half to an unresolved V gene and leave the rest unexplained. The sample includes fewer than 300,000 clones, with almost 85% observed a single time. The top ten clones comprise about an eighth of the sample. The sample comprised PBMCs. The receptor set was obtained from a woman aged 60-70 years with lung cancer.

The V call is TRBV5-4, the J call TRBJ2-1; TRBD2 matches at 10 bases. The CDR3 spans 16 residues. The germline CDR1 and CDR2 sequences are SGHNT and YYREEE (reference sequence). Losses at the gene ends were 4 bases for V and 2 bases for J; bases not matched to a gene: 6. CDR3 loop: CASSDNSGRAYNEQFF. The CDR3 region has the DNA TGTGCCAGCAGCGATAACAGCGGGAGGGCCTACAATGAGCAGTTCTTC.

The gene calls are TRBV19 and TRBJ2-5; TRBD2 matches 8 bases. After removal of 3 bases from V and 9 bases from J, the junction contained 3 bases not matched to a gene. The CDR3 sequence is 12 residues long. The germline V gene has CDR1 LNHDA and CDR2 SQIVND (reference sequence). In DNA, the CDR3 is TGTGCCAGTAGTATCGTCGGGGGGGCCCAGTACTTC. This codes for CASSIVGGAQYF.

This chain joins TRBV5-1 and TRBJ1-1; 10 nucleotides align to TRBD1. Trimming took 4 bases from V and 7 from J; bases not matched to a gene: 10. The V gene's germline CDR1 is SGHRS and CDR2 YFSETQ. The length of the CDR3 is 15 residues. As DNA, the CDR3 is TGCGCCAGCAGCGCCAGACAGGGGGCAGGAGGTGAAGCTTTCTTT. Its protein product is CASSARQGAGGEAFF.

This CDR3 reads CASSPGTGGTQYF. CDR3 DNA: TGTGCCAGCAGCCCCGGGACAGGGGGTACGCAGTATTTT. The genes are TRBV28 and TRBJ2-3; 11 nucleotides line up with TRBD1. The CDR3 has 13 residues. J gave up 8 bases and V 6 bases, and 4 bases lay outside the gene matches. Germline V lookup: CDR1 MDHEN, CDR2 SYDVKM.

Details on this clone: In the same sample, other DNA sequences code for this CDR3. The chain is built from TRBV5-1 and TRBJ2-3; D remains unclear. V lost 0 bases to trimming and J lost 0 bases, with 8 bases between them. The CDR3 contains 15 residues. Per the germline V gene, CDR1 is SGHRS and CDR2 is YFSETQ. The CDR3 nucleotides read TGCGCCAGCAGCTTGGCCGTCGGGAGCACAGATACGCAGTATTTT. Its translation: CASSLAVGSTDTQYF. The variable domain in full, with the rest retrieved from reference TRBV5-1 and TRBJ2-3, is KAGVTQTPRYLIKTRGQQVTLSCSPISGHRSVSWYQQTPGQGLQFLFEYFSETQRNKGNFPGRFSGRQFSNSRSEMNVSTLELGDSALYLCASSLAVGSTDTQYFGPGTRLTVL.

The V gene is TRBV5-8, the J gene TRBJ1-2; D is unclear. Germline values: CDR1 SGHTS, CDR2 YDEGEE. V was shortened by 0 bases and J by 3 bases, with 6 bases between the two germline ends. This CDR3 spans 13 amino acids. This CDR3 is CASSLAADYGYTF. CDR3 bases: TGTGCCAGCAGCTTGGCGGCAGACTATGGCTACACCTTC. The variable domain in full, completed from reference TRBV5-8 and TRBJ1-2, reads EAGVTQSPTHLIKTRGQQATLRCSPISGHTSVYWYQQALGLGLQFLLWYDEGEERNRGNFPPRFSGRQFPNYSSELNVNALELEDSALYLCASSLAADYGYTFGSGTRLTVV.

This chain connects TRBV2 to TRBJ1-1, with D possibly matching TRBD1 (6 bases). CDR3 size: 13 residues. V lost 7 bases and J lost 7, with 16 bases in between. Germline V lookup: CDR1 SNHLY, CDR2 FYNNEI. The CDR3 loop is CASIQGTGIEAFF. The CDR3 DNA reads TGTGCCAGCATTCAGGGGACCGGGATTGAAGCTTTCTTT.

The chain employs TRBV10-1 and TRBJ2-1; no definite D call. CDR1 WNHNN and CDR2 SYGVQD come from the germline V gene (reference sequence). CDR3 length: 15 residues. Trimming shortened V by 0 bases and J by 4 bases, and 10 bases separated the two germline ends. CDR3 residues: CASSESPITYNEQFF. Here the CDR3 DNA reads TGCGCCAGCAGTGAGTCCCCTATTACATACAATGAGCAGTTCTTC.

V usage is TRBV18 and J usage is TRBJ1-3; TRBD1 aligns across 8 bases. V lost 8 bases and J lost 6; bases outside the gene matches: 9. The CDR3 sequence is 14 residues long. CDR1 and CDR2 from the germline V gene are KGHSH and LQKENI. This chain's CDR3 is CASRIQGVENTIYF. In DNA form, the CDR3 reads TGTGCCAGCAGAATACAGGGGGTAGAAAACACCATATATTTT.

The chain couples TRBV5-1 to TRBJ2-1; TRBD2 might be the D (6 bases). CDR1 is SGHRS, CDR2 YFSETQ, per germline. The ends were cut back, 4 bases at V and 10 bases at J, with 15 bases in the middle. The CDR3 has 13 amino acids. CDR3 sequence reads: CASSQEEGREQFF. As DNA, the CDR3 is TGCGCCAGCAGCCAGGAGGAGGGGCGAGAGCAGTTCTTC.